What follows are 9 T cell receptor beta chains derived from one specimen sequenced in a study of shared clonotypes between healthy human individuals. Positively selected for CCR7, the CD45RO-negative cells used as naive CD8 cells excluded terminally differentiated effector memory CD45RA+ cells. Libraries were prepared by immunoSEQ multiplex PCR; TCRdb keeps only in-frame clonotypes and omits some of them. The sample has some 630,000 clones, 96% seen once. Sequencing was performed on naive CD8+ T cells sorted from blood. The receptor set was obtained from a woman in her thirties in good health.

This chain joins TRBV5-1 and TRBJ2-7; weak D call: TRBD2 (5 bases). Trimming stripped 0 bases from V and 3 bases from J, with 19 bases between. The CDR3 is 17 amino acids. Germline V lookup: CDR1 SGHRS, CDR2 YFSETQ. The chain's CDR3 is CASSLVPIGEIYYEQYF. In nucleotides, the CDR3 is TGCGCCAGCAGCTTGGTCCCCATTGGGGAGATCTACTACGAGCAGTACTTC.

V and J are TRBV13 and TRBJ2-1, with D hard to call. The CDR3 is made up of 15 amino acids. V was trimmed by 2 bases and J by 4 bases, leaving 12 bases between them. The germline V gene has CDR1 PRHDT and CDR2 FYEKMQ (reference sequence). CDR3 DNA sequence: TGTGCCAGCAGCTTAATAGGACGTAAATACAATGAGCAGTTCTTC. Encoded protein: CASSLIGRKYNEQFF.

The chain joins TRBV5-6 to TRBJ2-3, with D unclear. Germline V gives CDR1 SGHDT, CDR2 YYEEEE. V was shortened by 5 bases and J by 6 bases, with 13 bases between the two germline ends. The CDR3 consists of 13 residues. CDR3 sequence reads: CASSTSLADTQYF. CDR3 DNA: TGTGCCAGCAGTACGTCTCTTGCGGATACGCAGTATTTT.

The V call is TRBV7-6, the J call TRBJ2-7, with 9 bases matching TRBD2. V dropped 5 bases and J dropped 4; count of bases not matched to a gene: 6. Germline V gene sequence: CDR1 SGHVS, CDR2 FNYEAQ. The CDR3 covers 14 residues. The chain's CDR3 is CASSDQTSGYEQYF. In DNA, the CDR3 is TGTGCCAGCAGCGATCAGACTAGCGGATACGAGCAGTACTTC.

V is TRBV25-1 and J is TRBJ2-7, with 7 bases matching TRBD2. Looked up from germline, CDR1 is MGHDK and CDR2 is SYGVNS. Germline trimming cut 7 bases from V and 5 bases from J; bases unmatched to any gene: 11. The CDR3 runs 14 residues. The CDR3 spells CASMLGGGWDEQYF. CDR3 nucleotides: TGTGCCAGCATGCTGGGGGGAGGGTGGGACGAGCAGTACTTC.

The chain is built from TRBV7-9 and TRBJ2-3, with 7 bases lining up with TRBD2. V lost 2 bases and J lost 3; bases outside the gene matches: 8. There are 16 residues in the CDR3. Per the germline V gene, CDR1 is SEHNR and CDR2 is FQNEAQ (reference sequence). In nucleotides, the CDR3 is TGTGCCAGCAGCTTAAGGGTCGCGGGAGATACAGATACGCAGTATTTT. Protein product: CASSLRVAGDTDTQYF.

The rearrangement joins TRBV27 to TRBJ2-3; D is undetermined. The CDR3 consists of 15 residues. Germline V CDR1 and CDR2: MNHEY, SMNVEV (reference sequence). Trimming cost V 5 bases and J 2 bases, with 14 bases left between them. The CDR3 DNA is TGTGCCAGCAGTCCCCCTATAGGCCCCACAGATACGCAGTATTTT. This encodes CASSPPIGPTDTQYF.

This chain joins TRBV29-1 and TRBJ1-1; D is uncertain. Looked up from germline, CDR1 is SQVTM and CDR2 is ANQGSEA. V lost 8 bases, J lost 1 base, and 8 bases lay in between. The CDR3 spans 11 residues. CDR3: CSTWENTEAFF. CDR3 sequence (DNA): TGCAGCACTTGGGAGAACACTGAAGCTTTCTTT.

This clone occurred once. The chain joins TRBV11-2 to TRBJ2-1; 7 positions match TRBD2. Germline CDR1 and CDR2: SGHAT and FQNNGV. Trimming took 4 bases from V and 0 from J; bases not matched to a gene: 9. The CDR3 runs to 17 residues. The CDR3 spells CASSYPRAGSSYNEQFF. The CDR3 coding sequence is TGTGCCAGCAGCTACCCCCGAGCGGGGAGCTCCTACAATGAGCAGTTCTTC. The whole variable domain, filled in from reference TRBV11-2 and TRBJ2-1, reads EAGVAQSPRYKIIEKRQSVAFWCNPISGHATLYWYQQILGQGPKLLIQFQNNGVVDDSQLPKDRFSAERLKGVDSTLKIQPAKLEDSAVYLCASSYPRAGSSYNEQFFGPGTRLTVL.